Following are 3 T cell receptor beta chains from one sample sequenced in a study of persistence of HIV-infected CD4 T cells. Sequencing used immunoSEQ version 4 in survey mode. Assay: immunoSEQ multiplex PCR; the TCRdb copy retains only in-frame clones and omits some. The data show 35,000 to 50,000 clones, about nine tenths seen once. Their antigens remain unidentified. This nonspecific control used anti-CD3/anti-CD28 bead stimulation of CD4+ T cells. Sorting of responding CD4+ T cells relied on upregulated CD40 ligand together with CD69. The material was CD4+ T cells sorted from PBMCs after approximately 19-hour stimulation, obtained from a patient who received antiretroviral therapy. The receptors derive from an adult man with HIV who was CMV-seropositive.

The CDR3 region is CASSPIAQIDNSPLHF. CDR3 DNA sequence: TGTGCCAGTAGTCCTATCGCTCAGATAGATAATTCACCCCTCCACTTT. This rearrangement joins TRBV19 to TRBJ1-6; D uncertain. The CDR3 is 16 amino acids. Germline assignment: CDR1 LNHDA and CDR2 SQIVND (reference sequence). V lost 5 bases, J lost 5 bases, and 16 bases lay in between.

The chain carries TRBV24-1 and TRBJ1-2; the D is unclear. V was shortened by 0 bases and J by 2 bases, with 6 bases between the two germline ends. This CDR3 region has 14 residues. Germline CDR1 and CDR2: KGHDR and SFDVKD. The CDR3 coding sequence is TGTGCCACCAGTGATTTGGACGGAAACTATGGCTACACCTTC. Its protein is CATSDLDGNYGYTF.

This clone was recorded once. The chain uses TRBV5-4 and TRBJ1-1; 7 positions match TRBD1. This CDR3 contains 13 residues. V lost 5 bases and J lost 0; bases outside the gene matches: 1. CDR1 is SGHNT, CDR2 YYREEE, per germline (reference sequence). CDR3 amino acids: CASRGQLNTEAFF. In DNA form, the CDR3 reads TGTGCCAGCAGGGGACAGCTGAACACTGAAGCTTTCTTT.